Listed below are T cell receptor beta chains from one sample, sequenced in a study of OX40 agonist ivuxolimab in advanced cancers. Clones were read by immunoSEQ multiplex PCR, and TCRdb kept only the in-frame ones, dropping some. In the table there are roughly 30,000 clones, 88% of which are singletons. The specimen was CD4+ or CD8+ T cells sorted from blood, collected in a trial of the OX40 agonist ivuxolimab. These receptors all stem from an adult with an advanced solid tumor such as melanoma, head and neck, liver or kidney cancer. CDR3s include the opening cysteine and the closing phenylalanine or tryptophan. Fields, in order: CDR3 DNA, CDR3 protein, clone size, D gene, CDR3 length, V gene, J gene. A D gene is named only where the DNA matches it firmly. Size is omitted from some rows. Given values are once, few, many or a class for expanded clones.

DNA: TGTGCCAGCAGTACCCAGAGGGGGCCCCTCCACTTT
CDR3: CASSTQRGPLHF
size: -
D: -
length: 12
V: TRBV28
J: TRBJ1-6

DNA: TGCAGCGTTGAAGATGATGGGGGACACGAGCAGTACTTC
CDR3: CSVEDDGGHEQYF
size: -
D: -
length: 13
V: TRBV29-1
J: TRBJ2-7

DNA: TGTGCCAGTAGTATAGCTGGGGGACCTTCACCCCTCCACTTT
CDR3: CASSIAGGPSPLHF
size: -
D: -
length: 14
V: TRBV19
J: TRBJ1-6

DNA: TGCGCCAGCAGTGAACCTACCCTAGCGGGGGGCACAGATACGCAGTATTTT
CDR3: CASSEPTLAGGTDTQYF
size: -
D: TRBD2
length: 17
V: TRBV10-2
J: TRBJ2-3

DNA: TGCGCCAGCAGCCAGCTACCGGGACAGGAGTACGAGCAGTACTTC
CDR3: CASSQLPGQEYEQYF
size: -
D: TRBD1
length: 15
V: TRBV4-3
J: TRBJ2-7

DNA: TGTGCCAGCAGTTTAGTGGGGGGGCCCAATGAGCAGTTCTTC
CDR3: CASSLVGGPNEQFF
size: -
D: -
length: 14
V: TRBV27
J: TRBJ2-1

DNA: TGCGCCAGCAGCCAAGATTTCCAGAGGGGGGGGAGCTACAATGAGCAGTTCTTC
CDR3: CASSQDFQRGGSYNEQFF
size: -
D: -
length: 18
V: TRBV4-3
J: TRBJ2-1

DNA: TGTGCCAGCAGCGTTGCAGGGTCTGGGGCCAACGTCCTGACTTTC
CDR3: CASSVAGSGANVLTF
size: -
D: -
length: 15
V: TRBV9
J: TRBJ2-6

DNA: TGCAGCGTTGAAGATTTGGGCAGGGCAATGGGAAACTATGGCTACACCTTC
CDR3: CSVEDLGRAMGNYGYTF
size: -
D: -
length: 17
V: TRBV29-1
J: TRBJ1-2

DNA: TGTGCCAGCAGCTTAGAGCGAGCAGATACGCAGTATTTT
CDR3: CASSLERADTQYF
size: -
D: -
length: 13
V: TRBV13
J: TRBJ2-3

DNA: TGTGCCACCCTGATGTTTTCAGGGGGCCAAGAGACCCAGTACTTC
CDR3: CATLMFSGGQETQYF
size: -
D: TRBD1
length: 15
V: TRBV2
J: TRBJ2-5

DNA: TGTGCCTGGAGTGTGGAGGACGGACCCTACGAGCAGTACTTC
CDR3: CAWSVEDGPYEQYF
size: -
D: -
length: 14
V: TRBV30
J: TRBJ2-7

DNA: TGTGCCAGCAGCTCAGCGGGGGGAGATACGCAGTATTTT
CDR3: CASSSAGGDTQYF
size: -
D: TRBD2
length: 13
V: TRBV7-2
J: TRBJ2-3

DNA: TGTGCCAGCAGTCCGGCAGGAAGGCTTGGAGTCACAGATACGCAGTATTTT
CDR3: CASSPAGRLGVTDTQYF
size: -
D: -
length: 17
V: TRBV2
J: TRBJ2-3

DNA: TGTGCCAGCAGCTTAGTGGGACAGGGACACTACGAGCAGTACTTC
CDR3: CASSLVGQGHYEQYF
size: -
D: TRBD1
length: 15
V: TRBV7-8
J: TRBJ2-7

DNA: TGTGCCTTAGGGACCATCGAAAAGCAGGATACGCAGTATTTT
CDR3: CALGTIEKQDTQYF
size: -
D: -
length: 14
V: TRBV30
J: TRBJ2-3

DNA: TGTGCCAGCAGTTCCCTAGCGGGGAAAACCTACAATGAGCAGTTCTTC
CDR3: CASSSLAGKTYNEQFF
size: -
D: TRBD2
length: 16
V: TRBV28
J: TRBJ2-1

DNA: TGTGCCAGCAGCCTCGACAGCTCTGGAAACACCATATATTTT
CDR3: CASSLDSSGNTIYF
size: -
D: -
length: 14
V: TRBV9
J: TRBJ1-3

DNA: TGTGCCAGCAGTTTTTCCCCTGGACTATACAATGAGCAGTTCTTC
CDR3: CASSFSPGLYNEQFF
size: -
D: -
length: 15
V: TRBV27
J: TRBJ2-1

DNA: TGTGCCAGCAGTTTCCGGACTGCGAGTTCCGGGGAGCTGTTTTTT
CDR3: CASSFRTASSGELFF
size: -
D: -
length: 15
V: TRBV27
J: TRBJ2-2

DNA: TGTGCCTGGAGTGGCCCAGGGTTAGTTTCACCCCTCCACTTT
CDR3: CAWSGPGLVSPLHF
size: -
D: -
length: 14
V: TRBV30
J: TRBJ1-6

DNA: TGCGCCAGCAGCCTAACTAATGAAAAACTGTTTTTT
CDR3: CASSLTNEKLFF
size: -
D: -
length: 12
V: TRBV5-1
J: TRBJ1-4

DNA: TGTGCCAGCAGTGACTCTATCCAAGGGGTCTATGGCTACACCTTC
CDR3: CASSDSIQGVYGYTF
size: -
D: -
length: 15
V: TRBV6-4
J: TRBJ1-2

DNA: TGTGCCAGCAGTTTTGACGGCCACCTAAACACTGAAGCTTTCTTT
CDR3: CASSFDGHLNTEAFF
size: -
D: -
length: 15
V: TRBV28
J: TRBJ1-1

DNA: TGTGCCAGCAGCCATTTCGTCAACAGGGAGCAGTACTTC
CDR3: CASSHFVNREQYF
size: -
D: -
length: 13
V: TRBV4-2
J: TRBJ2-5

DNA: TGTGCCAGCAGCTTAGAAGCGACTAGCACATACCAAGAGACCCAGTACTTC
CDR3: CASSLEATSTYQETQYF
size: -
D: TRBD2
length: 17
V: TRBV7-9
J: TRBJ2-5

DNA: TGTGCCATCAGTGACCCACAACGGACAGGGGGAGAAAAACTGTTTTTT
CDR3: CAISDPQRTGGEKLFF
size: -
D: TRBD1
length: 16
V: TRBV10-3
J: TRBJ1-4

DNA: TGCAGCGTTGATGGGGAATCCTACGAGCAGTACTTC
CDR3: CSVDGESYEQYF
size: -
D: -
length: 12
V: TRBV29-1
J: TRBJ2-7

DNA: TGTGCCAGCAGCGTCCGGGACGCAGACTCCTACGAGCAGTACTTC
CDR3: CASSVRDADSYEQYF
size: -
D: -
length: 15
V: TRBV9
J: TRBJ2-7

DNA: TGTGCCAGCAGGACAGGGGGCTACACCGGGGAGCTGTTTTTT
CDR3: CASRTGGYTGELFF
size: -
D: TRBD1
length: 14
V: TRBV6-1
J: TRBJ2-2

DNA: TGTGCCAGCAGCTTAGTGGGGGTGCCCAATGAGCAGTTCTTC
CDR3: CASSLVGVPNEQFF
size: -
D: -
length: 14
V: TRBV11-3
J: TRBJ2-1

DNA: TGTGCCTGGAGTGTAGAAACGGCGGGGCCATACGAGCAGTACTTC
CDR3: CAWSVETAGPYEQYF
size: -
D: -
length: 15
V: TRBV30
J: TRBJ2-7

DNA: TGTGCCAGCAGCTTGGAATGGGGTAACGAGCAGTACTTC
CDR3: CASSLEWGNEQYF
size: -
D: -
length: 13
V: TRBV5-5
J: TRBJ2-7

DNA: TGCGCCAGCTTTTCGACAGGGGCCCTCACCGGGGAGCTGTTTTTT
CDR3: CASFSTGALTGELFF
size: -
D: TRBD1
length: 15
V: TRBV5-1
J: TRBJ2-2

DNA: TGCGCCAGCAGCTACGGACTAGCGGGAGCGACCTACGAGCAGTACTTC
CDR3: CASSYGLAGATYEQYF
size: -
D: TRBD2
length: 16
V: TRBV4-3
J: TRBJ2-7

DNA: TGTGCCAGCAGTGAAGACGAGGGGGCGAACACTGAAGCTTTCTTT
CDR3: CASSEDEGANTEAFF
size: -
D: TRBD1
length: 15
V: TRBV6-1
J: TRBJ1-1

DNA: TGTGCCAGCAGCGCACCCTTCGTTTCGGTGAGCCCCTACTCCTACGAGCAGTACTTC
CDR3: CASSAPFVSVSPYSYEQYF
size: -
D: -
length: 19
V: TRBV5-6
J: TRBJ2-7

DNA: TGCGCCAGCAGCCAACCCGCGGACAGGGACAGTGGCTACACCTTC
CDR3: CASSQPADRDSGYTF
size: few
D: TRBD1
length: 15
V: TRBV4-1
J: TRBJ1-2

DNA: TGTGCCAGTGAGGCAGGCCGAGTCGGCGAGCAGTACTTC
CDR3: CASEAGRVGEQYF
size: -
D: -
length: 13
V: TRBV7-8
J: TRBJ2-7

DNA: TGTGCCAGCAGCTTACGGGGGACAACCTACGAGCAGTACTTC
CDR3: CASSLRGTTYEQYF
size: -
D: -
length: 14
V: TRBV13
J: TRBJ2-7

DNA: TGTGCCAGCAGTTTTTCGGGCGGGGGAGCCACAGATACGCAGTATTTT
CDR3: CASSFSGGGATDTQYF
size: once
D: TRBD2
length: 16
V: TRBV27
J: TRBJ2-3

DNA: TGTGCCAGCAGTTACTCATTACCGGAGCAGTACTTC
CDR3: CASSYSLPEQYF
size: -
D: -
length: 12
V: TRBV6-6
J: TRBJ2-7

DNA: TGTGCCAGCAGTTCCGGAGGGGCCGCGGATACGCAGTATTTT
CDR3: CASSSGGAADTQYF
size: -
D: -
length: 14
V: TRBV28
J: TRBJ2-3

DNA: TGTGCCAGCAGTGGACAGTCGGTCCACGAGCAGTACTTC
CDR3: CASSGQSVHEQYF
size: once
D: -
length: 13
V: TRBV7-9
J: TRBJ2-7

DNA: TGTGCCAGTCAGATAGCGGGTTCAGATACGCAGTATTTT
CDR3: CASQIAGSDTQYF
size: -
D: TRBD2
length: 13
V: TRBV19
J: TRBJ2-3

DNA: TGTGCCAGCTCACCGGGACAAAGGGTGGACGAGCAGTACTTC
CDR3: CASSPGQRVDEQYF
size: -
D: -
length: 14
V: TRBV18
J: TRBJ2-7

DNA: TGTGCCAGCTCGTCTGAAACGGGTCCTAGTGGGGAGCTGTTTTTT
CDR3: CASSSETGPSGELFF
size: once
D: -
length: 15
V: TRBV18
J: TRBJ2-2

DNA: TGTGCCCCAAGGGGGACACGGGGAGATACGCAGTATTTT
CDR3: CAPRGTRGDTQYF
size: -
D: -
length: 13
V: TRBV5-8
J: TRBJ2-3

DNA: TGTGCCAGCAGTTTATCTGGGGCCAACGTCCTGACTTTC
CDR3: CASSLSGANVLTF
size: -
D: -
length: 13
V: TRBV27
J: TRBJ2-6

DNA: TGCGCCAGCAGCCAAGCCCGAGCTAGCGGGGCTGACACAGATACGCAGTATTTT
CDR3: CASSQARASGADTDTQYF
size: -
D: TRBD2
length: 18
V: TRBV4-3
J: TRBJ2-3

DNA: TGTGCCAGCTCACCGGTAGCAGGTCGAGGGTCAGATACGCAGTATTTT
CDR3: CASSPVAGRGSDTQYF
size: -
D: -
length: 16
V: TRBV18
J: TRBJ2-3

DNA: TGTGCCAGCAGCCTAAATAGCAATCAGCCCCAGCATTTT
CDR3: CASSLNSNQPQHF
size: -
D: -
length: 13
V: TRBV7-3
J: TRBJ1-5

DNA: TGTGCCAGCAGTTTAGCCAGGGTGAGAGATACGCAGTATTTT
CDR3: CASSLARVRDTQYF
size: -
D: -
length: 14
V: TRBV6-5
J: TRBJ2-3

DNA: TGTGCCAGCAGTGACTCGCAAGGGGAGGTTACACCCGGGGAGCTGTTTTTT
CDR3: CASSDSQGEVTPGELFF
size: many
D: -
length: 17
V: TRBV6-4
J: TRBJ2-2

DNA: TGTGCCAGCAGCCCCCTAGCGGGGGGGCGGAATGAGCAGTTCTTC
CDR3: CASSPLAGGRNEQFF
size: few
D: TRBD2
length: 15
V: TRBV5-6
J: TRBJ2-1

DNA: TGCAGCGTTGGGGGCCGGACTACTAACTATGGCTACACCTTC
CDR3: CSVGGRTTNYGYTF
size: -
D: -
length: 14
V: TRBV29-1
J: TRBJ1-2

DNA: TGCGCCAGCAGCCAAGATAGGGGAAACTATGGCTACACCTTC
CDR3: CASSQDRGNYGYTF
size: -
D: -
length: 14
V: TRBV4-3
J: TRBJ1-2

DNA: TGCGCCAGTGGCGCCGGGGAGAGCTCCTACGAGCAGTACTTC
CDR3: CASGAGESSYEQYF
size: once
D: -
length: 14
V: TRBV10-2
J: TRBJ2-7

DNA: TGCGCCAGCAGCCAAGTCTCCGTGGGACAGGGCTATTCACCCCTCCACTTT
CDR3: CASSQVSVGQGYSPLHF
size: -
D: TRBD1
length: 17
V: TRBV4-3
J: TRBJ1-6

DNA: TGTGCCAGCAGCTCGGCTATCGCTGGGACCGGGGAAAAACTGTTTTTT
CDR3: CASSSAIAGTGEKLFF
size: once
D: -
length: 16
V: TRBV7-7
J: TRBJ1-4